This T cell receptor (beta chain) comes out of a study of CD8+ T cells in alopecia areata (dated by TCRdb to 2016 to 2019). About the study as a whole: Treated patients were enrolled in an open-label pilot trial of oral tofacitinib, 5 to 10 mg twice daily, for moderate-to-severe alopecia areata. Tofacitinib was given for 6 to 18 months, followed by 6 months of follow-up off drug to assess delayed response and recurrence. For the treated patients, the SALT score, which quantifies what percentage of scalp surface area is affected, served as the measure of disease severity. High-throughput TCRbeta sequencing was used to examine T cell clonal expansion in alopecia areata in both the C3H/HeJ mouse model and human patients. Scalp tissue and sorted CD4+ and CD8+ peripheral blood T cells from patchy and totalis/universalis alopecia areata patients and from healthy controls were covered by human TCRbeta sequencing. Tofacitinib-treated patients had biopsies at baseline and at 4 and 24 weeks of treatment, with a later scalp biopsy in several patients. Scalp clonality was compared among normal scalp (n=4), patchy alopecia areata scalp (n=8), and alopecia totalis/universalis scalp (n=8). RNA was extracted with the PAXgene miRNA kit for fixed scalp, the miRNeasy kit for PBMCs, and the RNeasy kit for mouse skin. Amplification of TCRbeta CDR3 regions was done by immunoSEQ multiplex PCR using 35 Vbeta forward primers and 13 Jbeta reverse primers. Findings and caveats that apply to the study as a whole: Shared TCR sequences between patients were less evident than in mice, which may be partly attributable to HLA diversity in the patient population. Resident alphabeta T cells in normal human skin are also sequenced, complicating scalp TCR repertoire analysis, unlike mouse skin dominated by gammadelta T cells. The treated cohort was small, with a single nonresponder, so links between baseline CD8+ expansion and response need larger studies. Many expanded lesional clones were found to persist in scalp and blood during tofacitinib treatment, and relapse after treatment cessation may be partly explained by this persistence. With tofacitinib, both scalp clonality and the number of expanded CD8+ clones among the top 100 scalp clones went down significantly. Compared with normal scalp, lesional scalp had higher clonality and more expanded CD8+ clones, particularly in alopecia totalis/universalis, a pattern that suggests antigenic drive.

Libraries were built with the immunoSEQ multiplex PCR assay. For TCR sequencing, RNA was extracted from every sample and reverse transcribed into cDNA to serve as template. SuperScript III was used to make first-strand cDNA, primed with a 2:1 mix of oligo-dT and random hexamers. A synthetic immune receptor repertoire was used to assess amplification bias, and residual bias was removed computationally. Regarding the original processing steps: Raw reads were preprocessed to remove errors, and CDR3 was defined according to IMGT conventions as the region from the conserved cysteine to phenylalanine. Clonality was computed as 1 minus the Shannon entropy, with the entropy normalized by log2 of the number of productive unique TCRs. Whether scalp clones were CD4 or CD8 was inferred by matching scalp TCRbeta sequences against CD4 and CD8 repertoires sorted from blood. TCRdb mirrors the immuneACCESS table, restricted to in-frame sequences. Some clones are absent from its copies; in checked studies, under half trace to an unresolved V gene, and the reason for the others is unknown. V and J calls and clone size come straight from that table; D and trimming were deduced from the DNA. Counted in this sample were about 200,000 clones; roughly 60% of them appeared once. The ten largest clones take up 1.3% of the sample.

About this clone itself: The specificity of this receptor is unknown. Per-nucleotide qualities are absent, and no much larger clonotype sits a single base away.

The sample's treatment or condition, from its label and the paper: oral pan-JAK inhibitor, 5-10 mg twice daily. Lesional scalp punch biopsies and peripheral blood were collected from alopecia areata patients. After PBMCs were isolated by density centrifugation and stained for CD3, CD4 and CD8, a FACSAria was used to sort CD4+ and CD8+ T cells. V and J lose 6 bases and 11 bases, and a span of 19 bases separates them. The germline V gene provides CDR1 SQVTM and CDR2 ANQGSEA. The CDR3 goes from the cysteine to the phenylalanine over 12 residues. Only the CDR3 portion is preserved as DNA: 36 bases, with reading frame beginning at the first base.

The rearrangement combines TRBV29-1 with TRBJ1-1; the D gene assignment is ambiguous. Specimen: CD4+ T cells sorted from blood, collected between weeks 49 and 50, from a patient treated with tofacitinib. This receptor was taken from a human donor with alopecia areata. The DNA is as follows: TGCAGCGTACCCGGGCAGGCTAAAGCGGCTTTCTTT. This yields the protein CSVPGQAKAAFF.